The T cell receptor (beta chain) described here comes from a study of shared clonotypes between healthy human individuals. Once extracted for a subset, genomic DNA was divided evenly among several immunoSEQ plates. Each sorted subset replicate got 200 ng genomic DNA, roughly 30,000 genomes. Libraries were prepared by immunoSEQ multiplex PCR; TCRdb keeps only in-frame clonotypes and omits some of them. This table holds roughly 760,000 clones, under 80% found once. Every donor was a Caucasian adult from Nashville, Tennessee. The CDR3 has 12 amino acids. Germline V gene data show CDR1 as LNHDA and CDR2 as SQIVND (reference sequence). The germline V and J ends were trimmed by 6 bases and 2 bases, with 6 bases remaining between them.

The chain employs TRBV19 and TRBJ2-3; D is unclear. This clonotype originated in a young woman in good health. Material: memory CD4+ T cells sorted from blood. Documented subset: CD45RA-negative fraction. The DNA of the CDR3 is TGTGCCAGTAGCCTAAACACAGATACGCAGTATTTT. It yields the protein CASSLNTDTQYF. Supplemented by reference TRBV19 and TRBJ2-3, the full variable domain reads DGGITQSPKYLFRKEGQNVTLSCEQNLNHDAMYWYRQDPGQGLRLIYYSQIVNDFQKGDIAEGYSVSREKKESFPLTVTSAQKNPTAFYLCASSLNTDTQYFGPGTRLTVL.